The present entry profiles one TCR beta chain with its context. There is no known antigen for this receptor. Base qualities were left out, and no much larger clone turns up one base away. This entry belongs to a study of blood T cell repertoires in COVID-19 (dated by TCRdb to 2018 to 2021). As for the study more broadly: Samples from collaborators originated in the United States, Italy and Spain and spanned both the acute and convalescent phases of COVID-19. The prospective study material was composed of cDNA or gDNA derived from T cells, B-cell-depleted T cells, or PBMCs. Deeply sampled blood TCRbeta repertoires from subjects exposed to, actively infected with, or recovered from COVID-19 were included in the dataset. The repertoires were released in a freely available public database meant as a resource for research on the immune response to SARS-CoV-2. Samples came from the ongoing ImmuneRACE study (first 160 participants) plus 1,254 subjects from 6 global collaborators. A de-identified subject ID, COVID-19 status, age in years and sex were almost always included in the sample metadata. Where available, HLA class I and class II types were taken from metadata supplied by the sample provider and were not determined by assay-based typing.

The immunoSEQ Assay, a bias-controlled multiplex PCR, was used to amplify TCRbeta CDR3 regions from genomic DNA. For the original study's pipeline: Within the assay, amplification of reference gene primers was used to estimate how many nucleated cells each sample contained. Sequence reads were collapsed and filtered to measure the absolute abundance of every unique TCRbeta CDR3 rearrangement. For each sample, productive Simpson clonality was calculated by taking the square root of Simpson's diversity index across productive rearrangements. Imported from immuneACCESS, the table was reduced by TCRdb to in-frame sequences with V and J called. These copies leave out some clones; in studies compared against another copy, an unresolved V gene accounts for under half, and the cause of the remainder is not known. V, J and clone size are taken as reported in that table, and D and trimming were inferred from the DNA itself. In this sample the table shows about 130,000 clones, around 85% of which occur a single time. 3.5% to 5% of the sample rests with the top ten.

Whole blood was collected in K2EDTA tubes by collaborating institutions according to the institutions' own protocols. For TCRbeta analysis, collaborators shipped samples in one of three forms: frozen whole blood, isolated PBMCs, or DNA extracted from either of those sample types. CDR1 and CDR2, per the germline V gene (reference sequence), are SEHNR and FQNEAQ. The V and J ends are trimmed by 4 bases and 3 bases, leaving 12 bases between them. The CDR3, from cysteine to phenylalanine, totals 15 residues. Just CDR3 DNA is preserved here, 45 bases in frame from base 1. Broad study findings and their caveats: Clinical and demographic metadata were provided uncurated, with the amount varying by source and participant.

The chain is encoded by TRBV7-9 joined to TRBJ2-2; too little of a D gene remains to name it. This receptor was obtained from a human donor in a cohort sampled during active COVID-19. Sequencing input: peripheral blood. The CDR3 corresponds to CASSSPDIDTGELFF. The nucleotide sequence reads TGTGCCAGCAGCTCCCCAGACATCGACACCGGGGAGCTGTTTTTT.